This T cell receptor beta chain was identified during a study of blood T cell repertoires in COVID-19. Study-wide context: Material from acute and convalescent COVID-19 was sourced from the United States, Italy and Spain.

Here immunoSEQ multiplex PCR was the method, and the copy in TCRdb shows in-frame clones only, minus some. The table records 200,000 to 250,000 clones, about 86% of them present only once. Trimming removed 1 base at V and 4 bases at J, with 11 bases between. CDR1 MGHRA and CDR2 YSYEKL come from the germline V gene. The CDR3 length is 15 residues. Sequencing was carried out using peripheral blood. V and J are TRBV4-1 and TRBJ1-5; possibly TRBD1 for D (6 bases). The receptor was isolated from a man between 60 and 70 years old with acute or convalescent COVID-19. The CDR3 region has the DNA TGCGCCAGCAGCCAAGTCGGACAGATTAATCAGCCCCAGCATTTT. Its protein is CASSQVGQINQPQHF.